The 21 T cell receptor beta chains given below trace back to one sample, sequenced in a study of tumor-infiltrating lymphocytes in primary liver carcinoma. The study extracted blood RNA from unsorted whole blood and also extracted germline DNA. A constant-region primer served to make TCR beta cDNA from around 540 ng total RNA. The TCR beta library was amplified through three nested multiplex PCR rounds in a modified ARM-PCR procedure. TRBV1-TRBV30 forward primers paired with a C-beta reverse primer were used in the first two PCR rounds, which ran approximately 11 cycles each. TCRdb itself ran the multiplex PCR reads through MiXCR, one entry per CDR3 protein. This sample has 250,000 to 400,000 distinct CDR3 sequences; roughly two thirds occur once, and the top ten carry approximately 9%. What was sequenced was peripheral blood. The receptor source for this set is a man aged 35 to 55 with primary liver carcinoma and hepatitis B virus infection.

Notes on this clonotype: This could be a read error, since a much larger clone is one nucleotide away. The V and J genes are TRBV6-2 or TRBV6-3 and TRBJ2-7; TRBD1 agrees at 7 bases. Losses at the gene ends were 0 bases for V and 2 bases for J; bases not matched to a gene: 7. Germline lookup yields CDR1 MNHEY and CDR2 SVGEGT. The CDR3 is 16 amino acids. CDR3 protein: CASSYSRDSGAYEQYF. CDR3 nucleotides: TGTGCCAGCAGTTACTCGAGGGACAGTGGTGCCTACGAGCAGTACTTC.

Details on this clonotype: Germline is not matched at one junction end, which may reflect a read error. The V call is TRBV4-1, the J call TRBJ1-4; D gene unclear. The CDR3 has 15 residues. Germline assignment: CDR1 MGHRA and CDR2 YSYEKL. CDR3 sequence reads: CASSKNSATNEKLFF. In DNA form, the CDR3 reads TGCGCCAGCAGCAAGAACAGTGCAACTAATGAGAAACTGTTTTTT.

The rearrangement uses TRBV29-1 and TRBJ2-3; D is possibly TRBD1 or TRBD2 (6 bases each). Per germline, CDR1 SQVTM and CDR2 ANQGSEA. This CDR3 has 17 residues. The CDR3 is CNLGGTPGTRKTDTQYF. The CDR3 DNA follows: TGCAACCTTGGCGGGACCCCCGGGACACGGAAAACAGATACGCAGTATTTT.

Comment on this clonotype: Because the CDR3 is missing its conserved closing phenylalanine or tryptophan, this is likely a read error. The limits of the CDR3 on the DNA are not certain, so only TCRdb's listed CDR3 is given. This chain uses TRBV11-2 with TRBJ2-5; TRBD1 reflects the table's D call only, with no check against the DNA. The CDR3 is 15 amino acids long, termini counted. CDR1 is SGHAT and CDR2 is FQNNGV in the germline V gene. The chain's CDR3 is CVSSPGTGIVETQYC.

As concerns this clonotype: One base away lies a much larger clone, so this may be a sequencing read error. The CDR3 region has the DNA TGCAACGCTACGTGGGACACGCAAGAGACCCAGTACTTC. Its protein is CNATWDTQETQYF. This sequence joins TRBV29-1 and TRBJ2-5; D is possibly TRBD1 (6 bases). CDR3 size: 13 residues. Germline lookup yields CDR1 SQVTM and CDR2 ANQGSEA.

In its sample, this clonotype was seen many times. The genes are TRBV11-2 and TRBJ1-3, with no clear D. Germline V gives CDR1 SGHAT, CDR2 FQNNGV. The CDR3 runs 14 residues. V lost 2 bases, J lost 0 bases, and 5 bases lay in between. CDR3 loop: CASSLLDSGNTIYF. The CDR3 coding sequence is TGTGCCAGCAGCTTATTAGACTCTGGAAACACCATATATTTT.

The chain couples TRBV11-2 to TRBJ2-1; D gene unclear. The germline V gene has CDR1 SGHAT and CDR2 FQNNGV. Deletions cut 7 bases from V and 5 bases from J, with 18 bases between. CDR3 length: 15 amino acids. The CDR3: CASKYRLGMNNEQFF. The DNA for the CDR3 is TGTGCCAGCAAATATCGCTTGGGTATGAACAATGAGCAGTTCTTC.

This clonotype was picked up one time. The gene calls are TRBV11-3 and TRBJ2-1, with 9 bases lining up with TRBD2. There are 15 residues in the CDR3. Per the germline V gene, CDR1 is SGHNT and CDR2 is YENEEA. Trimming removed 8 bases from V and 9 bases from J; junction bases left unmatched: 14. The CDR3 region has the DNA TGTGCCAGCGGCCCTACGGGACTAGCTAATGGTGAGCAGTTCTTC. Amino acids: CASGPTGLANGEQFF.

The table lists this clonotype with many counts. V and J are TRBV11-2 and TRBJ2-7; no definite D call. Germline CDR1 SGHAT, CDR2 FQNNGV. There are 13 residues in the CDR3. V gave up 6 bases and J gave up 4 bases, with 13 bases separating them. The CDR3 coding sequence is TGTGCCAGCAGTTCCCTGGGCCTTTACGAGCAGTACTTC. Protein product: CASSSLGLYEQYF. Supplemented by reference TRBV11-2 and TRBJ2-7, the full variable domain reads EAGVAQSPRYKIIEKRQSVAFWCNPISGHATLYWYQQILGQGPKLLIQFQNNGVVDDSQLPKDRFSAERLKGVDSTLKIQPAKLEDSAVYLCASSSLGLYEQYFGPGTRLTVT.

On this clonotype: One end of the junction is discordant with germline, which a read error may explain. The chain couples TRBV10-3 to TRBJ1-3; D uncertain. The CDR3 has 13 amino acids. From germline, CDR1 is ENHRY and CDR2 SYGVKD. The CDR3 nucleotides read TGTGCCGTCAGAGAGTTCTCTGGAAACACCATATATTTT. Its protein is CAVREFSGNTIYF.

This clonotype appeared a few times. This CDR3 reads CASSSGQFYEQYF. CDR3 coding DNA: TGTGCCAGCAGCTCGGGACAGTTCTACGAGCAGTACTTC. The V call is TRBV7-9, the J call TRBJ2-7; 7 positions match TRBD1. The junction had 3 bases not matched to a gene; V was cut back by 4 bases and J by 3 bases. Germline V gives CDR1 SEHNR, CDR2 FQNEAQ (reference sequence). This CDR3 region has 13 residues.

Comment on this clonotype: Given the absence of the conserved phenylalanine or tryptophan at the CDR3 end, a read error is likely. The chain employs TRBV12-3 or TRBV12-4 and TRBJ1-5, with TRBD1 matching 8 bases. The CDR3 is made up of 13 amino acids. The CDR3 DNA reads TGTGCCAGCAGTATGGACAGGGCCCAGCCTCAGCATTCT. Amino acids: CASSMDRAQPQHS.

With regard to this clonotype: A much larger clone sits a single nucleotide away, making a read error possible. The chain joins TRBV5-6 to TRBJ2-4; D unclear. Germline values: CDR1 SGHDT, CDR2 YYEEEE. The CDR3 has 14 residues. The CDR3 region has the DNA TGTGCCAACAGCTTATGGATTCTGAAAAACATTCAGTACTTC. Protein: CANSLWILKNIQYF.

The chain couples TRBV12-3 or TRBV12-4 to TRBJ1-3, with D tentatively TRBD1 (6 bases). V was shortened by 2 bases and J by 3 bases, with 17 bases between the two germline ends. This CDR3 spans 17 amino acids. The CDR3 sequence is CASSLWGGRIHGNTIYF. The DNA of the CDR3 is TGTGCCAGCAGTTTATGGGGGGGGCGCATCCATGGAAACACCATATATTTT.

This clonotype showed up many times. The chain recombines TRBV6-5 with TRBJ2-7; D may correspond to TRBD1 or TRBD2 (5 bases each). The germline V and J ends were trimmed by 5 bases and 3 bases, with 14 bases remaining between them. The CDR3 is made up of 14 amino acids. In germline, CDR1 is MNHEY, CDR2 SVGAGI. CDR3 sequence (DNA): TGTGCCAGCAGTCCAGGGACGGCCGGCTACGAGCAGTACTTC. This codes for CASSPGTAGYEQYF.

The J gene is TRBJ2-1, the V gene TRBV7-9; no firm D call. Germline lookup yields CDR1 SEHNR and CDR2 FQNEAQ (reference sequence). The V gene lost 4 bases and the J gene lost 5 bases, with 6 bases spanning the gap. CDR3 size: 12 residues. The CDR3 sequence: CASSSTNNEQFF. The CDR3 DNA reads as TGTGCCAGCAGCTCGACCAACAATGAGCAGTTCTTC.

This clonotype has at least ten counts. The genes are TRBV4-3 and TRBJ2-1; no clear D. The CDR3 spans 16 residues. The germline gives CDR1 LGHNA, CDR2 YSLEER. Trimming left V 2 bases short and J 5 bases short, with 16 bases between. CDR3 loop: CASSQFPPPADNEQFF. The CDR3 region has the DNA TGCGCCAGCAGCCAATTCCCCCCCCCGGCGGACAATGAGCAGTTCTTC.

This clonotype has a handful of counts. Possible read error: a much larger clone is one base away. The V gene is TRBV6-2 or TRBV6-3, the J gene TRBJ2-4, with a possible D match to TRBD2 (6 bases). V shed 1 base and J shed 5 bases, with 15 bases lying between them. The germline V gene has CDR1 MNHEY and CDR2 SVGEGT. This CDR3 region has 16 residues. The DNA of the CDR3 is TGTGCCAGCAGTTACTGCGCCGGGACTGGAGAAAACATTCAGTACTTC. Amino acid sequence: CASSYCAGTGENIQYF.

Points on this clonotype: A clone one base away is much larger, so this may be a read error. The missing conserved phenylalanine or tryptophan at the end of this CDR3 makes a read error likely. This chain connects TRBV4-1 to TRBJ2-7; 8 nucleotides agree with TRBD2. Germline assignment: CDR1 MGHRA and CDR2 YSYEKL. The CDR3 is made up of 14 amino acids. Trimming cost V 3 bases and J 1 base; bases outside gene matches: 2. The CDR3 bases are TGCGCCAGCAGCCAGAAGCGGGAGTCCTACGAGCAGTACTTG. Translated: CASSQKRESYEQYL.

This clonotype was counted only a few times. The genes are TRBV5-1 and TRBJ2-1; D may match TRBD1 or TRBD2 (5 bases each). Germline V gene data show CDR1 as SGHRS and CDR2 as YFSETQ. This CDR3 region has 15 residues. Trimming removed 3 bases at V and 8 bases at J, with 18 bases between. The CDR3 nucleotides read TGCGCCAGCAGCTCCCGGGACCCGCGTTCGGATGAGCAGTTCTTC. This gives the protein CASSSRDPRSDEQFF.

The J gene is TRBJ2-1, the V gene TRBV7-9; 8 bases match TRBD2. V trimming: 2 bases; J trimming: 10 bases; junction bases outside the gene matches: 13. Per germline, CDR1 SEHNR and CDR2 FQNEAQ (reference sequence). This CDR3 has 16 residues. CDR3 loop: CASSLRAGAPGGEQFF. DNA of the CDR3: TGTGCCAGCAGCTTAAGAGCGGGGGCTCCGGGGGGAGAGCAGTTCTTC.